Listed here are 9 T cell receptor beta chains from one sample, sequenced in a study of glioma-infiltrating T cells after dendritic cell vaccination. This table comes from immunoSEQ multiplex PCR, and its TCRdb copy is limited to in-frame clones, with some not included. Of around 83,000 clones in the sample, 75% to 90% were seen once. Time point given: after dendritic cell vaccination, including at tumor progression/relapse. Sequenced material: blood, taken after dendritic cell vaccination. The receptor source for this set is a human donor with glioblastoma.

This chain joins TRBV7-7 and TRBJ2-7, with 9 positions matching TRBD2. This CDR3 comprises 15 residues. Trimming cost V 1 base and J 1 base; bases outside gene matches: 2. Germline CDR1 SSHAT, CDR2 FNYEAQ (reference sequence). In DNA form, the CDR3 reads TGTGCCAGCAGCTTAGGTAGCGGGAGTTCCTACGAGCAGTACTTC. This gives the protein CASSLGSGSSYEQYF.

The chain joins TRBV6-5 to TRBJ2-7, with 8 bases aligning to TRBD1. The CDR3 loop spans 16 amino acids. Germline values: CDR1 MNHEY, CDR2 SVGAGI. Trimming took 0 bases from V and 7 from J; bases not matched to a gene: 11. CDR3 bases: TGTGCCAGCAGTTACTCGCCCGGGACAGGAAAAGGGGAGCAGTACTTC. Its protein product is CASSYSPGTGKGEQYF.

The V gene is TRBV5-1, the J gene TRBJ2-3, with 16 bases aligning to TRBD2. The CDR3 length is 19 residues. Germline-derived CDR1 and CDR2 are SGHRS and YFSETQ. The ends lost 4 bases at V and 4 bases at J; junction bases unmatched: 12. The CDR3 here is CASSRQLGTSGRGADTQYF. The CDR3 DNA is TGCGCCAGCAGCCGCCAATTGGGGACTAGCGGGAGGGGAGCAGATACGCAGTATTTT.

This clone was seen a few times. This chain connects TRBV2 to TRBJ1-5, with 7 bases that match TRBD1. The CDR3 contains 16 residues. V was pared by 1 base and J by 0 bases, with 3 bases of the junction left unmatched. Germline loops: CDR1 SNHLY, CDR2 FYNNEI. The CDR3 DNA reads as TGTGCCAGCAGTGAAGACAGGGGTTATAGCAATCAGCCCCAGCATTTT. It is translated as CASSEDRGYSNQPQHF.

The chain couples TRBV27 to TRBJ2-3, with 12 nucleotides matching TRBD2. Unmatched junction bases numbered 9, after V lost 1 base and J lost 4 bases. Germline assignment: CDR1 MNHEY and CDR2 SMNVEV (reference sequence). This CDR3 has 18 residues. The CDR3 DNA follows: TGTGCCAGCAGTTTATGGAATCTAGCGGGAGGGCCGGCAGATACGCAGTATTTT. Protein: CASSLWNLAGGPADTQYF.

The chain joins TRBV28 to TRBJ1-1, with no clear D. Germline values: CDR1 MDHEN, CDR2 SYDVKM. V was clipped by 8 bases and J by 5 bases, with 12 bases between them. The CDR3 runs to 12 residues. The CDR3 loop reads CASVAGLTEAFF. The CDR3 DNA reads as TGTGCCAGCGTAGCGGGGTTAACTGAAGCTTTCTTT.

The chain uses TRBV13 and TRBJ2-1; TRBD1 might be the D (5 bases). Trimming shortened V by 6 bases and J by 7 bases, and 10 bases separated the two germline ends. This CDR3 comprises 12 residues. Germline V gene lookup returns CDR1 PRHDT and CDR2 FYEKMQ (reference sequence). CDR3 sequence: CASSLKGNEQFF. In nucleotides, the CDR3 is TGTGCCAGCAGTCTTAAGGGGAATGAGCAGTTCTTC.

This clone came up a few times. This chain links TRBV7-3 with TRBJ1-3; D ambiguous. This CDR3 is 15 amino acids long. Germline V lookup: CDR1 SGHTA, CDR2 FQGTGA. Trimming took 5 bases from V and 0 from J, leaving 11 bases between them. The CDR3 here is CASSVDSSSGNTIYF. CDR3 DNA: TGTGCCAGCAGCGTTGACTCGAGCTCTGGAAACACCATATATTTT.

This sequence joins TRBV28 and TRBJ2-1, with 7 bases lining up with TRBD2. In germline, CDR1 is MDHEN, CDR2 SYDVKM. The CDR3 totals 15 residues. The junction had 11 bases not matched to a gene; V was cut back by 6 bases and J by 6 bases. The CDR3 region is CASSGAAGVPNEQFF. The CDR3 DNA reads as TGTGCCAGCAGCGGAGCGGCGGGGGTTCCCAATGAGCAGTTCTTC.